This T cell receptor beta chain was obtained from a study of T cells after yellow fever vaccination (dated by TCRdb to between 2019 and 2020). At the level of the whole study: The SMART-Seq v4 Ultra Low Input RNA kit was used to prepare libraries from fractions with low cell numbers. Bulk TCR alpha and beta repertoires were sequenced longitudinally to track T-cell clones before and after primary and booster YFV17D yellow fever vaccination. Two healthy male donors, one aged 18 to 30 and one aged 30 to 40 years, were included in the cohort. Blood was drawn at multiple timepoints before and after primary and secondary immunization, with bulk PBMC replicates and cell subsets isolated. General study outcomes and caveats: A small fraction of clonotypes showed up in both the CD4 and CD8 compartments, probably as a result of convergent recombination. FACS-sorted repertoires could contain abundant contaminating clonotypes from the bulk population, so computational filtering was required. The secondary T-cell response was found to be weaker but faster than the primary response, with a peak reached on day 5 rather than on day 15. After the booster, most clones that had expanded after primary vaccination were detected again (approximately 97% of CD4 and roughly 86% of CD8), suggesting broad maintenance of memory. Because the study included only two donors, the extent to which the findings can be generalized is limited.

Including the terminal cysteine and phenylalanine, the CDR3 comprises 19 residues. Only CDR3 DNA is held: 57 bases, read in frame from base 1. CDR1 and CDR2 were assigned from the germline V gene as SGHTA and FQGTGA. Trimming takes 2 bases off V and 2 bases off J; junction bases not matched to a gene: 17. The treatment or condition tag for this specimen amounts to: live attenuated yellow fever vaccine strain. At each blood-draw timepoint, two biological replicates of bulk PBMCs were collected. A standard Ficoll-Paque protocol was used to isolate PBMCs from peripheral blood. TriZol was used to extract RNA from bulk PBMCs, from CD4 and CD8 fractions, and from dextramer-positive and dextramer-negative fractions. TCR cDNA was synthesized by 5'RACE template switching, which introduced a universal primer site and unique molecular identifiers. Priming of cDNA synthesis was performed from both the TCR alpha and TCR beta constant segments. Two PCR steps were used to amplify libraries, with sample barcodes and sequencing adapters being added in the second step. Libraries were sequenced on Illumina HiSeq 2500 (2x100 bp) or NovaSeq (2x150 bp). Under the source paper's analysis protocol: MIGEC was used to demultiplex reads and collapse the reads into UMI consensus sequences, and MiXCR was used for V(D)J alignment. Clonotypes responding to the vaccine were identified with edgeR on replicate PBMC samples, with the criteria of FDR below 0.01 and a log2 fold change above 5 up to day 15. Bulk clonotypes were assigned CD4 or CD8 identity according to which sequenced CD4 or CD8 repertoire held them at higher abundance. The raw public reads went through TCRdb reprocessing: fastp at Q25, MiXCR clone calling, in-frame beta chains kept. Rows matching on CDR3 protein sequence are summarized as one entry with the most common DNA and genes. The authors' filters were not applied to this entry. The table for this sample lists some 560,000 distinct CDR3 sequences; less than 20% of them were counted only once. The ten most abundant clones make up 15% to 20% of the sample.

On this clonotype itself: No cognate antigen has been identified for it. It has no much larger one-base neighbor in the sample; base qualities were not kept.

Recombination linked TRBV7-3 to TRBJ2-7, with 8 bases aligning to TRBD2. The sequences come from PBMCs, collected 4 to 6 days after the first yellow fever vaccination. This TCR was recovered from a man aged 18 to 30 who received the YFV17D yellow fever vaccine. The CDR3 has the sequence CASSLVGGLAGDETYEQYF. The sequenced DNA: TGTGCCAGCAGCTTAGTAGGAGGGCTAGCGGGCGACGAAACCTACGAGCAGTACTTC.